This T cell receptor beta chain was observed in a study of blood T cell repertoires in COVID-19. Germline-derived CDR1 and CDR2 are MDHEN and SYDVKM. V lost 10 bases to trimming and J lost 4 bases; unmatched junction nucleotides: 9. This CDR3 contains 14 residues. The data were produced by immunoSEQ multiplex PCR, yet TCRdb's version contains in-frame clones alone and is incomplete. The table lists under 30,000 clones, approximately 86% of them singletons. The V gene is TRBV28, the J gene TRBJ2-3; 9 bases are shared with TRBD1. The sample comprised peripheral blood. The clonotype originates from a man aged 45-65 years with active COVID-19. The chain's CDR3 is CATTLRQGADTQYF. The CDR3 bases are TGTGCCACCACCCTACGACAGGGGGCAGATACGCAGTATTTT.